The 8 T cell receptor beta chains listed next were all sequenced from one sample in a study of cytomegalovirus exposure and HLA in healthy donors. The PCR used 60 Vbeta and 13 Jbeta primers. Repertoires were generated with immunoSEQ multiplex PCR, while TCRdb's copy carries only in-frame clones and drops some. The data contain under 150,000 clones, 81% of them seen just once; the ten biggest clones take up about 0.7%. The sequenced material came from PBMCs. These TCRs come from a man in his late teens or twenties in good health and CMV-seronegative.

The chain is built from TRBV5-6 and TRBJ1-2, with 8 nucleotides matching TRBD1. The CDR3 runs to 15 residues. Per germline, CDR1 SGHDT and CDR2 YYEEEE. V lost 6 bases to trimming and J lost 0 bases; unmatched junction nucleotides: 7. The CDR3 spells CASTRGQGPNYGYTF. The CDR3 DNA sequence: TGTGCCAGCACCAGAGGACAGGGTCCTAACTATGGCTACACCTTC.

The chain is built from TRBV2 and TRBJ1-5; 8 positions agree with TRBD1. This CDR3 contains 16 residues. V trimming: 2 bases; J trimming: 6 bases; junction bases outside the gene matches: 9. Germline V gives CDR1 SNHLY, CDR2 FYNNEI. CDR3 region: CASSEWPGGLGQPQHF. The CDR3, as DNA: TGTGCCAGCAGTGAATGGCCAGGGGGCCTTGGTCAGCCCCAGCATTTT.

The rearrangement links TRBV5-1 to TRBJ2-5; 8 positions match TRBD1. CDR3 length equals 18 residues. The germline V gene encodes CDR1 SGHRS and CDR2 YFSETQ. The V segment lost 4 bases and the J segment 0 bases; nucleotides outside the gene matches: 14. CDR3 loop: CASSRRQGSSAYQETQYF. The CDR3 nucleotides read TGCGCCAGCAGCCGTAGACAGGGGTCGTCGGCTTACCAAGAGACCCAGTACTTC.

The chain combines TRBV7-6 with TRBJ2-3; TRBD2 might be the D (6 bases). The V and J ends lost 2 bases and 3 bases respectively, with 18 bases between them. CDR3 size: 17 residues. Germline V CDR1 and CDR2: SGHVS, FNYEAQ. CDR3 sequence reads: CASSLFTSPSKTDTQYF. The CDR3 DNA reads TGTGCCAGCAGCTTATTTACTAGCCCTTCAAAGACAGATACGCAGTATTTT.

The chain employs TRBV7-9 and TRBJ2-7; 12 positions match TRBD2. The CDR3 spans 14 residues. V gave up 6 bases and J gave up 6 bases; unmatched junction bases: 6. Per the germline V gene, CDR1 is SEHNR and CDR2 is FQNEAQ (reference sequence). CDR3 loop: CASRLAGGHGEQYF. Written as DNA, the CDR3 is TGTGCCAGCAGACTAGCGGGGGGCCACGGCGAGCAGTACTTC.

This sequence joins TRBV27 and TRBJ1-2; D is ambiguous. The germline V gene has CDR1 MNHEY and CDR2 SMNVEV (reference sequence). Trimming pared 5 bases from V and 7 bases from J, leaving 14 bases between. This CDR3 spans 13 amino acids. The CDR3 region has the DNA TGTGCCAGCAGTCCAAACGGGGAAGGTGGCTACACCTTC. Protein: CASSPNGEGGYTF.

The rearrangement links TRBV19 to TRBJ1-5; 7 bases agree with TRBD1. This CDR3 region has 15 residues. The V gene end was trimmed by 7 bases and the J gene end by 4 bases; junction bases not matched to a gene: 10. CDR1 is LNHDA, CDR2 SQIVND, per germline (reference sequence). The CDR3 nucleotides are TGTGCCAGTACCTATGACAGGGCGGTTAATCAGCCCCAGCATTTT. Protein: CASTYDRAVNQPQHF.

The V call is TRBV15, the J call TRBJ1-4; 9 bases are shared with TRBD1. This CDR3 comprises 14 residues. V was clipped by 5 bases and J by 7 bases; unmatched bases: 5. Germline-derived CDR1 and CDR2 are LNHNV and YYDKDF (reference sequence). The CDR3 sequence: CATSFRQGGEKLFF. CDR3 DNA: TGTGCCACCAGCTTCCGACAGGGGGGTGAAAAACTGTTTTTT.